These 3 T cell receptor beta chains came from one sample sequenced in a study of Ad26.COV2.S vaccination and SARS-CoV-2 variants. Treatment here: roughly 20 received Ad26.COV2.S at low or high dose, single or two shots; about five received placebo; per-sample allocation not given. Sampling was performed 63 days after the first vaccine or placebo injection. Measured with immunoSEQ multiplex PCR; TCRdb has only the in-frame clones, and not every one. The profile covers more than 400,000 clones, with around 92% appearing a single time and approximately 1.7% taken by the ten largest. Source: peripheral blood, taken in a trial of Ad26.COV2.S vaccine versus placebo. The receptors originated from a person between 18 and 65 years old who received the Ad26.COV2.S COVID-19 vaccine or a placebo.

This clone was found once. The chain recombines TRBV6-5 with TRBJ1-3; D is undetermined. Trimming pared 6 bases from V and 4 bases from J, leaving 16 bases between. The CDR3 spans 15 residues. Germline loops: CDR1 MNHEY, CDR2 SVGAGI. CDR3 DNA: TGTGCCAGCAGCACAGAGACGGCCGACGGAAACACCATATATTTT. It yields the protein CASSTETADGNTIYF.

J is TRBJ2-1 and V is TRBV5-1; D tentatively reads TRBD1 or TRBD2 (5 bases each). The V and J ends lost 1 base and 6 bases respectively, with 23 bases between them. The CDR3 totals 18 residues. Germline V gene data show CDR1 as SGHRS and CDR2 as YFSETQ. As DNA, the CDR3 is TGCGCCAGCAGCTTGACGGGACCAGAGGGCCGACGGTTCAATGAGCAGTTCTTC. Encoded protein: CASSLTGPEGRRFNEQFF. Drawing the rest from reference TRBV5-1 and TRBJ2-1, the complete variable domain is KAGVTQTPRYLIKTRGQQVTLSCSPISGHRSVSWYQQTPGQGLQFLFEYFSETQRNKGNFPGRFSGRQFSNSRSEMNVSTLELGDSALYLCASSLTGPEGRRFNEQFFGPGTRLTVL.

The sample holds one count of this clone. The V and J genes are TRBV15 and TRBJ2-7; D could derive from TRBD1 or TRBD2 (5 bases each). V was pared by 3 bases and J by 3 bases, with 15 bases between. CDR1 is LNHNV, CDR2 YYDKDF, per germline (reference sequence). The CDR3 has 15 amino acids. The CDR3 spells CATSRSRDRYYEQYF. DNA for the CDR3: TGTGCCACCAGCAGGTCACGGGACCGATACTACGAGCAGTACTTC.